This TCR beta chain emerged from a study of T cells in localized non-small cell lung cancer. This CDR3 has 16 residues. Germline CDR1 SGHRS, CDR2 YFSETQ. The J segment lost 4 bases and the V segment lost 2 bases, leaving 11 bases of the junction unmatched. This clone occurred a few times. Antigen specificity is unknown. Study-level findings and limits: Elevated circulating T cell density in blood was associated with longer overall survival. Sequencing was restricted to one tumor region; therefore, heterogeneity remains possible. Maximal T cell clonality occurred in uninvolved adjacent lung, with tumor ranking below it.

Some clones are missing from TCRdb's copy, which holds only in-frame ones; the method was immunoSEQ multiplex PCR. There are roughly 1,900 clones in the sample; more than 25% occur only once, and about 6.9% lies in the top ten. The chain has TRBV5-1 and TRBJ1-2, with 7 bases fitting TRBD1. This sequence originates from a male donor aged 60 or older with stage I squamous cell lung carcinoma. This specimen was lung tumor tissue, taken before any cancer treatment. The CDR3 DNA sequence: TGCGCCAGCAGCTTAAACAAAGGGGGCGCGGCCTATGGCTACACCTTC. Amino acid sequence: CASSLNKGGAAYGYTF.